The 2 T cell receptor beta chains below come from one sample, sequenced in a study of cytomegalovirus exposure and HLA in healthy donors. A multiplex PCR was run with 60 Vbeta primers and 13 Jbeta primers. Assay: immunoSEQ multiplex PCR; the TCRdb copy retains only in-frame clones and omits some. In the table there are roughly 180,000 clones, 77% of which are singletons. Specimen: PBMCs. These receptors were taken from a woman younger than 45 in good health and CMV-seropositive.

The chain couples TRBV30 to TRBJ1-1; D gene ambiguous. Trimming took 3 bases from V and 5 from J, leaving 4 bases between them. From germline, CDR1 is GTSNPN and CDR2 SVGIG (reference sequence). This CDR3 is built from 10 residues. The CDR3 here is CAWSRTEAFF. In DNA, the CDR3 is TGTGCCTGGAGCCGGACTGAAGCTTTCTTT.

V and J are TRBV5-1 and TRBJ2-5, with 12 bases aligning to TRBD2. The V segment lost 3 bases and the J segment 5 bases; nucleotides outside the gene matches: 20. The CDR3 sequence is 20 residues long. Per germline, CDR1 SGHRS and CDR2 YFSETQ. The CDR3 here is CASSSRVGLAGGPGRETQYF. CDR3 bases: TGCGCCAGCAGCTCGAGGGTCGGGCTAGCGGGAGGGCCGGGTCGGGAGACCCAGTACTTC.